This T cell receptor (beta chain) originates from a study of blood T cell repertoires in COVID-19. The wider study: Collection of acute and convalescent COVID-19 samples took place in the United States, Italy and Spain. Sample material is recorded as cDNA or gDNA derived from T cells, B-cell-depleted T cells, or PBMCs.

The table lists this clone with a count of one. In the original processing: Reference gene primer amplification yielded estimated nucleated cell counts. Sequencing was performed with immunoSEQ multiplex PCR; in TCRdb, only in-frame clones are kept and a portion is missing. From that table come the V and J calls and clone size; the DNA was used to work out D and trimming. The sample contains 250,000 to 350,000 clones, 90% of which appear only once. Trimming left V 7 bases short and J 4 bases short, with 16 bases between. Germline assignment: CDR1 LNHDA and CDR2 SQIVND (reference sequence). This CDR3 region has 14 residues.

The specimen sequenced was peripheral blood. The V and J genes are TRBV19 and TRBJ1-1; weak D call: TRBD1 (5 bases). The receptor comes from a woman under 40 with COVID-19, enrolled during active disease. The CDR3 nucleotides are TGTGCCAGTACGTGGGGCCGGATGGGCACTGAAGCTTTCTTT. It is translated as CASTWGRMGTEAFF. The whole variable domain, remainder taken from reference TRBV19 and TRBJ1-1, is DGGITQSPKYLFRKEGQNVTLSCEQNLNHDAMYWYRQDPGQGLRLIYYSQIVNDFQKGDIAEGYSVSREKKESFPLTVTSAQKNPTAFYLCASTWGRMGTEAFFGQGTRLTVV.